The T cell receptor beta chain under discussion was sequenced for a study of T cell responses to AZD1222 COVID-19 vaccine. The V gene's germline CDR1 is MGHRA and CDR2 YSYEKL. This CDR3 spans 16 amino acids. V was pared by 0 bases and J by 4 bases, with 16 bases between. The repertoire was sequenced with immunoSEQ multiplex PCR; TCRdb's copy has only in-frame clones and lacks some. This table holds approximately 150,000 clones, roughly 92% found once. Material: peripheral blood, obtained on day 0 of AZD1222 vaccination. This clonotype originated in an adult in good health. The chain employs TRBV4-1 and TRBJ2-7, with a tentative D call TRBD2 (6 bases). The chain's CDR3 is CASSQENLAIGYEQYF. CDR3 in DNA: TGCGCCAGCAGCCAAGAAAACCTAGCGATAGGTTACGAGCAGTACTTC.